This TCR beta chain is drawn from a study of T cell responses to AZD1222 COVID-19 vaccine. The CDR3 is 16 amino acids. The V end lost 8 bases, the J end lost 1 base, and 18 bases lay between the germline ends. CDR1 and CDR2 (germline): LGHDT, YNNKEL (reference sequence). Profiled with immunoSEQ multiplex PCR; TCRdb holds only in-frame clones, not every one. Of tens of thousands of clones listed, 70% to 90% are singletons. The genes are TRBV3-1 (or the pseudogene TRBV3-2) and TRBJ2-1, with D unresolved. The clonotype comes from an adult in good health. Material: peripheral blood, obtained on day 0 of AZD1222 vaccination. This CDR3 is CASRPASATSYNEQFF. CDR3 bases: TGTGCCAGCCGACCGGCCAGCGCAACTTCCTACAATGAGCAGTTCTTC.